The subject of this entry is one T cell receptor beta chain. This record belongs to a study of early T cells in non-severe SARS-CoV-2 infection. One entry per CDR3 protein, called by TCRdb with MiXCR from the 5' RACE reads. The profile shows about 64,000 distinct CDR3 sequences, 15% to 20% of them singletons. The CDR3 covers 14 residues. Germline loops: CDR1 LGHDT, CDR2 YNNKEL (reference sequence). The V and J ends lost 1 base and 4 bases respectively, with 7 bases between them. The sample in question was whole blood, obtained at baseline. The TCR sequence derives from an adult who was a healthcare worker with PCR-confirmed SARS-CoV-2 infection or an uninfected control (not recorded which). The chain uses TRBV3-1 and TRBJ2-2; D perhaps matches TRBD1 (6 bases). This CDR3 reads CASSQVGATGELFF. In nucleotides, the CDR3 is TGTGCCAGCAGCCAAGTGGGGGCCACCGGGGAGCTGTTTTTT. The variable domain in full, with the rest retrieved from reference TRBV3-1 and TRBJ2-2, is DTAVSQTPKYLVTQMGNDKSIKCEQNLGHDTMYWYKQDSKKFLKIMFSYNNKELIINETVPNRFSPKSPDKAHLNLHINSLELGDSAVYFCASSQVGATGELFFGEGSRLTVL.